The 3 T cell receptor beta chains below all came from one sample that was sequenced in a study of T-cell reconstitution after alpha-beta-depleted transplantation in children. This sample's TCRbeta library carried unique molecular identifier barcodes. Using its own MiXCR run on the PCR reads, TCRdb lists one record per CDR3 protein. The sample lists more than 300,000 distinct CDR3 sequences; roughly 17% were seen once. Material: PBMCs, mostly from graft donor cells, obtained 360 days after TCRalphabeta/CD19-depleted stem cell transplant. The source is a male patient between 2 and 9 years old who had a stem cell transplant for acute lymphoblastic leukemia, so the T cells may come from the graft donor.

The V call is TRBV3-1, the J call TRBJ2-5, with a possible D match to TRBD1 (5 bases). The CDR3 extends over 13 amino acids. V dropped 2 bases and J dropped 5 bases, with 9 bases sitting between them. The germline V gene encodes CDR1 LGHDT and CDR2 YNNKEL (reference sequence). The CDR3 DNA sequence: TGTGCCAGCAGCCAACAGGGTCGGGAGACCCAGTACTTC. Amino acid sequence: CASSQQGRETQYF.

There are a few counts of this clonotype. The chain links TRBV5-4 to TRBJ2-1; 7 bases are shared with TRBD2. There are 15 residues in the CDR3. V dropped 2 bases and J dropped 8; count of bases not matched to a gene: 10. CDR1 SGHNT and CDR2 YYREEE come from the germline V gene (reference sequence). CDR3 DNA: TGTGCCAGCAGCTTTAGTGGCGGGAGTTGGGATGAGCAGTTCTTC. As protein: CASSFSGGSWDEQFF.

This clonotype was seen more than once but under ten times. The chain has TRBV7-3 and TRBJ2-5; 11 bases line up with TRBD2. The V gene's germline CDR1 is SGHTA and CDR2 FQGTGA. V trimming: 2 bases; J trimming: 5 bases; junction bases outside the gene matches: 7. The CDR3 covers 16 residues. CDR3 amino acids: CASSLAPLAGVETQYF. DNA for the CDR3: TGTGCCAGCAGCTTAGCCCCACTAGCGGGAGTGGAGACCCAGTACTTC.